This T cell receptor beta chain was documented in a study of blood T cell repertoires in COVID-19. Across the whole study: Both acute and convalescent COVID-19 samples were obtained from the United States, Italy and Spain. Sample material is recorded as cDNA or gDNA derived from T cells, B-cell-depleted T cells, or PBMCs.

In the source study's methods: Amplification with reference gene primers provided the estimates of nucleated cell counts. Sequencing was performed with immunoSEQ multiplex PCR; in TCRdb, only in-frame clones are kept and a portion is missing. The DNA was the basis for D and trimming; V, J and clone size are from that table. The data contain roughly 150,000 clones, about 85% of them seen just once; the ten biggest clones take up less than 8%. The CDR3 totals 16 residues. V was trimmed by 8 bases and J by 3 bases, leaving 22 bases between them. The germline V gene encodes CDR1 MGHRA and CDR2 YSYEKL. The source is a man older than 75 with COVID-19, enrolled during active disease. V and J are TRBV4-1 and TRBJ1-2; D might be TRBD1 (5 bases). The sample comprised peripheral blood. This CDR3 is CASGAGTSNRDYGYTF. The CDR3 DNA reads TGCGCCAGCGGAGCCGGGACTTCTAATCGGGACTATGGCTACACCTTC.